This passage covers 30 T cell receptor beta chains from one sample sequenced in a study of blood T cell repertoires in COVID-19. Using immunoSEQ multiplex PCR, the repertoire was profiled, and TCRdb retains in-frame clones only, with some absent. The sample holds 90,000 to 100,000 clones, 65% to 85% seen once. Sequencing input: peripheral blood. The receptors were gathered from a woman aged 55-70 years with acute or convalescent COVID-19.

The chain employs TRBV28 and TRBJ1-6; D remains unclear. Germline loops: CDR1 MDHEN, CDR2 SYDVKM. V was pared by 2 bases and J by 10 bases, with 12 bases between. The CDR3 covers 14 residues. CDR3 loop: CASSLGSEWSPLHF. The CDR3, as DNA: TGTGCCAGCAGTTTAGGTTCGGAGTGGTCACCCCTCCACTTT. The entire variable domain, with the rest obtained from reference TRBV28 and TRBJ1-6, is as follows: DVKVTQSSRYLVKRTGEKVFLECVQDMDHENMFWYRQDPGLGLRLIYFSYDVKMKEKGDIPEGYSVSREKKERFSLILESASTNQTSMYLCASSLGSEWSPLHFGNGTRLTVT.

The chain couples TRBV7-9 to TRBJ1-1; maybe TRBD1 (6 bases). This CDR3 comprises 12 residues. Germline V CDR1 and CDR2: SEHNR, FQNEAQ (reference sequence). Trimming stripped 3 bases from V and 10 bases from J, with 12 bases between. Here the CDR3 DNA reads TGTGCCAGCAGCTTCCGGGACAAGGGAGCTTTCTTT. Translated: CASSFRDKGAFF.

The gene calls are TRBV29-1 and TRBJ2-5, with 7 bases identical to TRBD1. The CDR3 extends over 12 amino acids. The J segment lost 4 bases and the V segment lost 6 bases, leaving 5 bases of the junction unmatched. The V gene's germline CDR1 is SQVTM and CDR2 ANQGSEA. The CDR3 coding sequence is TGCAGCGTCAGACAGGGTGCAGAGACCCAGTACTTC. Translation: CSVRQGAETQYF.

The rearrangement uses TRBV3-1 (or the pseudogene TRBV3-2) and TRBJ1-1; D uncertain. CDR3 length equals 15 residues. CDR1 LGHDT and CDR2 YNNKEL come from the germline V gene (reference sequence). Trimming removed 4 bases at V and 3 bases at J, with 15 bases between. The CDR3 region has the DNA TGTGCCAGCAGCCCCCCCTCTATAGTAGACACTGAAGCTTTCTTT. It yields the protein CASSPPSIVDTEAFF.

V and J are TRBV5-1 and TRBJ2-5; 7 bases agree with TRBD1. With V trimmed by 0 bases and J by 11 bases, 7 bases remained unmatched. The germline gives CDR1 SGHRS, CDR2 YFSETQ. The CDR3 contains 13 residues. Here the CDR3 DNA reads TGCGCCAGCAGCTTGGCGGGACAGCCCAGACAGTACTTC. It codes for CASSLAGQPRQYF. Filled out from reference TRBV5-1 and TRBJ2-5, the complete variable domain reads KAGVTQTPRYLIKTRGQQVTLSCSPISGHRSVSWYQQTPGQGLQFLFEYFSETQRNKGNFPGRFSGRQFSNSRSEMNVSTLELGDSALYLCASSLAGQPRQYFGPGTRLLVL.

This clone was detected once. Other DNA sequences in the same sample also yield this CDR3. The J gene is TRBJ1-5, the V gene TRBV28, with 8 positions matching TRBD1. Germline V gene sequence: CDR1 MDHEN, CDR2 SYDVKM. The CDR3 has 14 residues. V was pared by 5 bases and J by 6 bases, with 6 bases of the junction left unmatched. The CDR3 is CASSLRTGTQPQHF. CDR3 nucleotides: TGTGCCAGCAGTCTACGGACAGGGACTCAGCCCCAGCATTTT. The full variable domain, in which reference TRBV28 and TRBJ1-5 provide the parts outside the CDR3, is DVKVTQSSRYLVKRTGEKVFLECVQDMDHENMFWYRQDPGLGLRLIYFSYDVKMKEKGDIPEGYSVSREKKERFSLILESASTNQTSMYLCASSLRTGTQPQHFGDGTRLSIL.

This sequence joins TRBV7-3 and TRBJ1-6, with 8 nucleotides matching TRBD1. Germline V gene data show CDR1 as SGHTA and CDR2 as FQGTGA. The trim removed 4 bases at V and 5 bases at J, leaving 4 bases unmatched. This CDR3 is 15 amino acids long. Here the CDR3 reads CASSSQGGNNSPLHF. The CDR3 region has the DNA TGTGCCAGCAGCTCACAGGGGGGGAATAATTCACCCCTCCACTTT.

V gene TRBV3-1 (or the pseudogene TRBV3-2) combines with J gene TRBJ2-1; D is possibly TRBD2 (6 bases). The CDR3 spans 16 residues. Germline V lookup: CDR1 LGHDT, CDR2 YNNKEL (reference sequence). V lost 3 bases to trimming and J lost 2 bases, with 14 bases between them. CDR3 protein: CASSHIARGPYNEQFF. Here the CDR3 DNA reads TGTGCCAGCAGCCACATAGCGCGGGGCCCCTACAATGAGCAGTTCTTC.

The chain recombines TRBV10-1 with TRBJ2-5; 8 bases align to TRBD2. V shed 2 bases and J 3 bases; nucleotides not matched to a gene: 5. Germline V gives CDR1 WNHNN, CDR2 SYGVQD (reference sequence). This CDR3 has 15 residues. The CDR3 sequence: CASSEASGGKETQYF. CDR3 DNA sequence: TGCGCCAGCAGTGAGGCCAGCGGGGGAAAAGAGACCCAGTACTTC.

The chain couples TRBV23-1 to TRBJ1-2, with unresolved D. TRBV23-1 has ORF status, its function being uncertain. With 3 bases removed from V and 4 bases from J, the gap between germline ends came to 6 bases. The CDR3 runs 12 residues. CDR3 in DNA: TGCGCCAGCAGTCATGGACTCTATGGCTACACCTTC. Protein sequence: CASSHGLYGYTF.

A few counts support this clone. The chain uses TRBV2 and TRBJ1-1; D is perhaps TRBD1 (6 bases). From germline, CDR1 is SNHLY and CDR2 FYNNEI. Trimming took 5 bases from V and 13 from J, leaving 14 bases between them. The CDR3 sequence is 11 residues long. CDR3 sequence: CASSNRVGVFF. The CDR3 DNA reads as TGTGCCAGCAGTAACAGGGTTGGGGTTTTCTTT.

The chain carries TRBV29-1 and TRBJ2-1; perhaps TRBD2 as D (5 bases). The CDR3 is 11 residues long. Deletions cut 7 bases from V and 9 bases from J, with 13 bases between. The germline V gene encodes CDR1 SQVTM and CDR2 ANQGSEA. Here the CDR3 DNA reads TGCAGCGGGGGAGTGGGCAGTGAGCAGTTCTTC. This codes for CSGGVGSEQFF.

The gene calls are TRBV4-3 and TRBJ1-2; D gene ambiguous. CDR1 and CDR2 from the germline V gene are LGHNA and YSLEER. V was cut by 0 bases and J by 5 bases, with 10 bases left in between. The CDR3 loop spans 14 amino acids. This CDR3 is CASSQDFQSYGYTF. DNA of the CDR3: TGCGCCAGCAGCCAAGATTTCCAGTCTTATGGCTACACCTTC.

The chain employs TRBV6-6 and TRBJ1-2, with 8 bases fitting TRBD1. Losses at the gene ends were 6 bases for V and 11 bases for J; bases not matched to a gene: 17. Germline loops: CDR1 MNHNY, CDR2 SVGAGI (reference sequence). The CDR3 spans 15 residues. The CDR3 DNA follows: TGTGCCAGCAGCCACACCGGGACAGGAATCGGCTTTTACACCTTC. Its protein is CASSHTGTGIGFYTF.

This clone was seen a handful of times. The chain combines TRBV9 with TRBJ2-1; 14 bases match TRBD2. Looked up from germline, CDR1 is SGDLS and CDR2 is YYNGEE. The V segment lost 4 bases and the J segment 8 bases; nucleotides outside the gene matches: 11. The CDR3 is made up of 17 amino acids. The CDR3 coding sequence is TGTGCCAGCAGCCCCAGGGGGACTAGCGGGGGTCTGGATGAGCAGTTCTTC. Amino acids: CASSPRGTSGGLDEQFF.

This chain links TRBV19 with TRBJ2-5, with TRBD2 matching over 10 bases. The CDR3 loop spans 16 amino acids. V gave up 6 bases and J gave up 5 bases; unmatched junction bases: 12. Per germline, CDR1 LNHDA and CDR2 SQIVND (reference sequence). CDR3 residues: CASSKGTSARGETQYF. The CDR3 nucleotides are TGTGCCAGTAGCAAAGGGACTAGCGCTCGGGGTGAGACCCAGTACTTC.

This chain joins TRBV28 and TRBJ1-1, with a weak D call TRBD1 (6 bases). Germline CDR1 and CDR2: MDHEN and SYDVKM. CDR3 length: 14 amino acids. V was shortened by 6 bases and J by 1 base, with 12 bases between the two germline ends. CDR3: CASRNRVANTEAFF. CDR3 DNA: TGTGCCAGCAGGAACAGGGTCGCGAACACTGAAGCTTTCTTT.

DNA of the CDR3: TGTGCCAGCAGCCCTGGACAGTGGAATTCACCCCTCCACTTT. This encodes CASSPGQWNSPLHF. V usage is TRBV7-2 and J usage is TRBJ1-6, with D maybe TRBD1 (6 bases). The CDR3 totals 14 residues. Germline V CDR1 and CDR2: SGHTA, FQGNSA. Between the trimmed V and J ends, which lost 5 bases and 7 bases, there was a span of 12 bases.

This chain uses TRBV27 with TRBJ1-5; TRBD1 is a possible D gene (6 bases). Germline-derived CDR1 and CDR2 are MNHEY and SMNVEV (reference sequence). This CDR3 has 14 residues. Between the trimmed V and J ends, which lost 2 bases and 4 bases, there was a span of 9 bases. In nucleotides, the CDR3 is TGTGCCAGCAGTTTACAGGGGTCAAATCAGCCCCAGCATTTT. Translation: CASSLQGSNQPQHF.

This chain connects TRBV6-2 or TRBV6-3 to TRBJ1-6; 7 bases are a match to TRBD1. The germline V gene encodes CDR1 MNHEY and CDR2 SVGEGT. The V and J ends lost 5 bases and 6 bases, in that order; junction bases with no gene match: 4. The CDR3 contains 14 residues. The CDR3 loop reads CASSQQGSNSPLHF. In nucleotides, the CDR3 is TGTGCCAGCAGTCAACAGGGGTCTAATTCACCCCTCCACTTT.

The chain carries TRBV19 and TRBJ2-2; 10 nucleotides match TRBD2. Germline lookup yields CDR1 LNHDA and CDR2 SQIVND (reference sequence). The CDR3 consists of 17 residues. V lost 8 bases and J lost 0; bases outside the gene matches: 9. CDR3 DNA sequence: TGTGCCAGTCTTGGGGCTAGCGGGGGTCCGAACACCGGGGAGCTGTTTTTT. It translates to CASLGASGGPNTGELFF. The variable domain in full, with the rest retrieved from reference TRBV19 and TRBJ2-2, is DGGITQSPKYLFRKEGQNVTLSCEQNLNHDAMYWYRQDPGQGLRLIYYSQIVNDFQKGDIAEGYSVSREKKESFPLTVTSAQKNPTAFYLCASLGASGGPNTGELFFGEGSRLTVL.

The chain is built from TRBV12-3 or TRBV12-4 and TRBJ1-2, with 9 positions matching TRBD1. V shed 6 bases and J 6 bases; nucleotides not matched to a gene: 5. The CDR3 has 13 amino acids. CDR3 in DNA: TGTGCCAGCAGCACGGGACAGGGTAATGGCTACACCTTC. This encodes CASSTGQGNGYTF.

This clone showed up just a few times. The rearrangement uses TRBV2 and TRBJ1-1, with D possibly TRBD1 on 5 matching bases. CDR1 and CDR2 from the germline V gene are SNHLY and FYNNEI. The CDR3 extends over 12 amino acids. Trimming took off 4 bases at V and 3 bases at J, with 6 bases between the two ends. The CDR3 sequence is CASSVGDTEAFF. In DNA form, the CDR3 reads TGTGCCAGCAGTGTAGGGGACACTGAAGCTTTCTTT.

This chain connects TRBV28 to TRBJ1-1, with 8 bases aligning to TRBD1. The CDR3 runs 16 residues. J gave up 0 bases and V 2 bases, and 5 bases lay outside the gene matches. The germline CDR1 and CDR2 sequences are MDHEN and SYDVKM. The CDR3 reads CASSLLAGGLNTEAFF. The CDR3 DNA reads TGTGCCAGCAGTTTACTGGCAGGGGGCCTGAACACTGAAGCTTTCTTT. Complete variable domain (other parts from reference TRBV28 and TRBJ1-1): DVKVTQSSRYLVKRTGEKVFLECVQDMDHENMFWYRQDPGLGLRLIYFSYDVKMKEKGDIPEGYSVSREKKERFSLILESASTNQTSMYLCASSLLAGGLNTEAFFGQGTRLTVV.

This rearrangement joins TRBV19 to TRBJ1-2; no firm D call. The CDR3 contains 11 residues. Germline V gene sequence: CDR1 LNHDA, CDR2 SQIVND (reference sequence). V gave up 5 bases and J gave up 7 bases, with 8 bases separating them. The CDR3: CASSAESGYTF. The DNA for the CDR3 is TGTGCCAGTAGTGCCGAGTCTGGCTACACCTTC.

The V and J genes are TRBV5-1 and TRBJ1-1, with D perhaps TRBD1 (5 bases). CDR1 is SGHRS and CDR2 is YFSETQ in the germline V gene. This CDR3 spans 14 amino acids. The V end was cut by 0 bases, the J end by 2 bases, with 8 bases between. The CDR3 nucleotides are TGCGCCAGCAGCTTGGTCAGGGAAAACACTGAAGCTTTCTTT. This codes for CASSLVRENTEAFF.

This clone showed up just once. The chain employs TRBV5-5 and TRBJ1-2; D might be TRBD1 (6 bases). With 2 bases removed from V and 6 bases from J, the gap between germline ends came to 17 bases. Germline values: CDR1 SGHKS, CDR2 YYEKEE (reference sequence). The length of the CDR3 is 15 residues. The CDR3 region is CASSFADLGGHGYTF. The CDR3 DNA follows: TGTGCCAGCAGCTTTGCCGACCTGGGGGGGCATGGCTACACCTTC.

The chain recombines TRBV29-1 with TRBJ1-2, with TRBD1 matching over 7 bases. The V and J ends lost 4 bases and 1 base, in that order; junction bases with no gene match: 3. The germline CDR1 and CDR2 sequences are SQVTM and ANQGSEA. The CDR3 contains 13 residues. The CDR3 DNA follows: TGCAGCGTTGTCCGGGACAGTAACTATGGCTACACCTTC. This gives the protein CSVVRDSNYGYTF.

The genes are TRBV5-1 and TRBJ2-1, with TRBD1 matching 7 bases. Germline V CDR1 and CDR2: SGHRS, YFSETQ. The J segment lost 4 bases and the V segment lost 4 bases, leaving 11 bases of the junction unmatched. The CDR3 sequence is 16 residues long. DNA for the CDR3: TGCGCCAGCAGCCCGAATAGGGGGCTTCCTTACAATGAGCAGTTCTTC. This sequence encodes CASSPNRGLPYNEQFF.

Only a few counts were recorded for this clone. The chain couples TRBV11-2 to TRBJ2-2, with 10 positions matching TRBD2. The CDR3 totals 15 residues. Germline-derived CDR1 and CDR2 are SGHAT and FQNNGV. V was pared by 5 bases and J by 1 base, with 1 base of the junction left unmatched. The CDR3 spells CASSRLAGNTGELFF. Written as DNA, the CDR3 is TGTGCCAGCAGCAGACTAGCGGGGAACACCGGGGAGCTGTTTTTT.